Below are 2 T cell receptor beta chains sequenced from a single sample in a study of T-cell memory formation after mild COVID-19. Using its own MiXCR run on the 5' RACE reads, TCRdb lists one record per CDR3 protein. The table lists roughly 300,000 distinct CDR3 sequences, about 17% of them singletons. Sequencing was carried out using PBMCs or a T cell subset sorted from them (not recorded which). The receptors were sampled from a man aged 18 to 29 who had mild COVID-19 (a few samples of this study predate the infection). Cell type and time point are not known.

The chain employs TRBV6-2 or TRBV6-3 and TRBJ1-5; D unresolved. Between the trimmed V and J ends, which lost 8 bases and 9 bases, there was a span of 14 bases. The CDR3 is 12 amino acids. Germline V gene data show CDR1 as MNHEY and CDR2 as SVGEGT. DNA for the CDR3: TGTGCCAGCCAAGACCGGGATGGGCCCCAGCATTTT. It is translated as CASQDRDGPQHF.

For the CDR3, the DNA is TGCAGCGGTGGTATGAGCGGGTACGGCGGGGCCCAGTACTTC. Translation gives CSGGMSGYGGAQYF. J is TRBJ2-5 and V is TRBV29-1; the D gene is possibly TRBD2 (6 bases). The CDR3 covers 14 residues. Looked up from germline, CDR1 is SQVTM and CDR2 is ANQGSEA. Trimming pared 7 bases from V and 9 bases from J, leaving 24 bases between. The full variable domain, rest sourced from reference TRBV29-1 and TRBJ2-5, is SAVISQKPSRDICQRGTSLTIQCQVDSQVTMMFWYRQQPGQSLTLIATANQGSEATYESGFVIDKFPISRPNLTFSTLTVSNMSPEDSSIYLCSGGMSGYGGAQYFGPGTRLLVL.